This T cell receptor beta chain was identified in a study of cytomegalovirus exposure and HLA in healthy donors. Clones were sequenced by immunoSEQ multiplex PCR, and TCRdb holds only the in-frame ones, with some missing. The data show 89,000 or so clones, about 94% seen once. The V and J ends lost 2 bases and 0 bases respectively, with 7 bases between them. CDR3 length equals 15 residues. Germline V CDR1 and CDR2: SGHAT, FQNNGV. On this clone: Its specificity is unknown.

Study results and caveats: Rare TCR sequences predominated, though certain public TCRs were found in many donors. According to reports, the classifier identified cytomegalovirus status with high specificity and sensitivity.

The rearrangement joins TRBV11-2 to TRBJ2-2, with TRBD2 as a possible D gene (6 bases). The receptor was derived from a young woman in good health and CMV-seropositive. The sequenced material came from PBMCs. Here the CDR3 DNA reads TGTGCCAGCAGCTTAACGGGAGCGAACACCGGGGAGCTGTTTTTT. Amino acids: CASSLTGANTGELFF.